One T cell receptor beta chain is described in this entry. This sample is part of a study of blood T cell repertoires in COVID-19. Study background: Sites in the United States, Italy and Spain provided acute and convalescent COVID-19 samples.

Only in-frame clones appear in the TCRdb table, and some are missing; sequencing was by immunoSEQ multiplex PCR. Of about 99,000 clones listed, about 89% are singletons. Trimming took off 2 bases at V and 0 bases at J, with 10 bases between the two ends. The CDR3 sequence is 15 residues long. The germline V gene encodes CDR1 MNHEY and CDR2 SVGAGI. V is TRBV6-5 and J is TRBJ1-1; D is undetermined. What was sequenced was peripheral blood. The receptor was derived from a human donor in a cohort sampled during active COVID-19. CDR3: CASSYPGLLNTEAFF. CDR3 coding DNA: TGTGCCAGCAGTTACCCAGGACTTCTGAACACTGAAGCTTTCTTT.